The 30 T cell receptor beta chains in this list originate from one sample, sequenced in a study of OX40 agonist ivuxolimab in advanced cancers. TCRdb keeps only in-frame clones here, not all; method: immunoSEQ multiplex PCR. The sample lists around 14,000 clones, roughly 79% seen once, with about a third in the top ten. Sequencing was performed on CD4+ or CD8+ T cells sorted from blood, taken in a trial of the OX40 agonist ivuxolimab. The origin of the receptors is an adult with an advanced solid tumor such as melanoma, head and neck, liver or kidney cancer.

This rearrangement joins TRBV7-8 to TRBJ2-7; the D is unclear. The CDR3 has 15 residues. Trimming pared 3 bases from V and 0 bases from J, leaving 12 bases between. CDR1 SGHVS and CDR2 FQNEAQ come from the germline V gene. The CDR3: CASSFAGASSYEQYF. In DNA, the CDR3 is TGTGCCAGCAGCTTCGCTGGCGCCTCCTCCTACGAGCAGTACTTC.

This clone occurred once. This rearrangement joins TRBV27 to TRBJ2-7; TRBD1 is a possible D gene (5 bases). The CDR3 loop spans 13 amino acids. The germline V gene encodes CDR1 MNHEY and CDR2 SMNVEV (reference sequence). Trimming pared 5 bases from V and 4 bases from J, leaving 12 bases between. The CDR3: CASSAFQGYEQYF. DNA for the CDR3: TGTGCCAGCAGTGCGTTCCAGGGTTACGAGCAGTACTTC.

The V and J genes are TRBV7-8 and TRBJ1-2; D is possibly TRBD1 (5 bases). Germline CDR1 reads SGHVS; CDR2 reads FQNEAQ. The CDR3 totals 12 residues. Between the trimmed V and J ends, which lost 6 bases and 2 bases, there was a span of 7 bases. This CDR3 is CASRGPNYGYTF. In DNA form, the CDR3 reads TGTGCCAGCAGGGGACCAAACTATGGCTACACCTTC.

The chain carries TRBV11-2 and TRBJ2-1; D unclear. The CDR3 sequence is 15 residues long. V lost 1 base and J 2 bases, leaving 9 bases between the germline ends. CDR1 SGHAT and CDR2 FQNNGV come from the germline V gene. As DNA, the CDR3 is TGTGCCAGCAGCTTAGGGCCAAGTACCTACAATGAGCAGTTCTTC. Its translation is CASSLGPSTYNEQFF.

The gene calls are TRBV2 and TRBJ2-1; 9 nucleotides agree with TRBD1. The V segment lost 6 bases and the J segment 4 bases; nucleotides outside the gene matches: 7. There are 15 residues in the CDR3. Germline lookup yields CDR1 SNHLY and CDR2 FYNNEI. The CDR3, as DNA: TGTGCCAGCAGACTCGGACAGGGGTCATACAATGAGCAGTTCTTC. It encodes CASRLGQGSYNEQFF. The full variable domain, in which reference TRBV2 and TRBJ2-1 provide the parts outside the CDR3, is EPEVTQTPSHQVTQMGQEVILRCVPISNHLYFYWYRQILGQKVEFLVSFYNNEISEKSEIFDDQFSVERPDGSNFTLKIRSTKLEDSAMYFCASRLGQGSYNEQFFGPGTRLTVL.

The rearrangement links TRBV19 to TRBJ2-1, with D unclear. The V gene lost 8 bases and the J gene lost 15 bases, with 14 bases spanning the gap. Germline values: CDR1 LNHDA, CDR2 SQIVND (reference sequence). This CDR3 is built from 10 residues. CDR3 DNA: TGTGCCAGTTTTGACGCTAAATGGTTCTTC. Translation: CASFDAKWFF.

V is TRBV5-4 and J is TRBJ2-7; TRBD2 matches at 15 bases. Germline CDR1 and CDR2: SGHNT and YYREEE (reference sequence). Losses at the gene ends were 3 bases for V and 6 bases for J; bases not matched to a gene: 4. The CDR3 loop spans 15 amino acids. This CDR3 is CASSWGLAGGREQYF. In DNA form, the CDR3 reads TGTGCCAGCAGCTGGGGACTAGCGGGAGGACGCGAGCAGTACTTC.

The V and J genes are TRBV9 and TRBJ2-1, with D unresolved. The CDR3 contains 12 residues. V dropped 1 base and J dropped 5 bases, with 4 bases sitting between them. Germline CDR1 and CDR2: SGDLS and YYNGEE. CDR3 nucleotides: TGTGCCAGCAGCGTACGGGACAATGAGCAGTTCTTC. It specifies CASSVRDNEQFF.

This clone was seen only once. The chain employs TRBV10-1 and TRBJ2-2; D ambiguous. Per germline, CDR1 WNHNN and CDR2 SYGVQD (reference sequence). This CDR3 is built from 17 residues. Trimming left V 5 bases short and J 9 bases short, with 25 bases between. The CDR3 nucleotides are TGCGCCAGCAGTCTCGGCCAAGACAATTCCGAACACCGGGAGCTGTTTTTT. Translating gives CASSLGQDNSEHRELFF.

The rearrangement uses TRBV7-8 and TRBJ2-3, with 9 bases identical to TRBD2. Losses at the gene ends were 2 bases for V and 2 bases for J; bases not matched to a gene: 11. The germline gives CDR1 SGHVS, CDR2 FQNEAQ. This CDR3 is 18 amino acids long. CDR3 region: CASSLRRAGGLHTDTQYF. The CDR3 region has the DNA TGTGCCAGCAGCTTAAGGCGGGCGGGAGGGCTACACACAGATACGCAGTATTTT.

V gene TRBV19 combines with J gene TRBJ2-1; 9 positions match TRBD1. In germline, CDR1 is LNHDA, CDR2 SQIVND (reference sequence). Germline trimming cut 2 bases from V and 5 bases from J; bases unmatched to any gene: 7. The CDR3 loop spans 16 amino acids. CDR3: CASSIIRDRADNEQFF. The DNA of the CDR3 is TGTGCCAGTAGTATAATCCGGGACAGGGCAGACAATGAGCAGTTCTTC.

The CDR3 loop reads CASSRRLSGSLSGDEQFF. The CDR3 DNA reads TGCGCCAGCAGCCGCCGACTTAGCGGGAGCCTTAGTGGGGATGAGCAGTTCTTC. The chain employs TRBV4-1 and TRBJ2-1; 9 bases align to TRBD2. V was pared by 4 bases and J by 8 bases, with 18 bases of the junction left unmatched. Per the germline V gene, CDR1 is MGHRA and CDR2 is YSYEKL. The CDR3 contains 18 residues.

The chain employs TRBV27 and TRBJ1-6; D perhaps matches TRBD1 (5 bases). The CDR3 sequence is 17 residues long. Germline CDR1 is MNHEY and CDR2 is SMNVEV (reference sequence). Trimming took 1 base from V and 0 from J, leaving 10 bases between them. As DNA, the CDR3 is TGTGCCAGCAGTTTATTCGGGGGAGTCTCCTATAATTCACCCCTCCACTTT. Residues: CASSLFGGVSYNSPLHF.

V gene TRBV6-1 combines with J gene TRBJ1-2, with no clear D. The CDR3 spans 10 residues. V lost 5 bases to trimming and J lost 6 bases, with 4 bases between them. Germline loops: CDR1 MNHNS, CDR2 SASEGT. CDR3 loop: CASSWNGYTF. In nucleotides, the CDR3 is TGTGCCAGCAGTTGGAATGGCTACACCTTC.

This clone is judged medium-sized. J is TRBJ1-4 and V is TRBV7-6; a possible D gene is TRBD1 (6 bases). V was shortened by 0 bases and J by 4 bases, with 9 bases between the two germline ends. This CDR3 has 15 residues. The germline gives CDR1 SGHVS, CDR2 FNYEAQ. The CDR3 protein is CASSLADSLNEKLFF. In DNA form, the CDR3 reads TGTGCCAGCAGCTTAGCGGACAGTCTTAATGAAAAACTGTTTTTT.

The chain links TRBV9 to TRBJ2-1; a weak D match, TRBD2 (6 bases). CDR1 is SGDLS and CDR2 is YYNGEE in the germline V gene. V shed 0 bases and J shed 5 bases, with 15 bases lying between them. This CDR3 contains 16 residues. The CDR3 here is CASSVEGLALHNEQFF. The CDR3 DNA follows: TGTGCCAGCAGCGTAGAAGGGCTAGCGCTTCACAATGAGCAGTTCTTC.

The V and J genes are TRBV5-6 and TRBJ1-2; TRBD1 matches at 7 bases. The J segment lost 8 bases and the V segment lost 4 bases, leaving 8 bases of the junction unmatched. CDR1 and CDR2 from the germline V gene are SGHDT and YYEEEE. The CDR3 runs 13 residues. The CDR3 protein is CASSSGTATGYTF. CDR3 in DNA: TGTGCCAGCAGCAGCGGGACAGCCACCGGCTACACCTTC.

This rearrangement joins TRBV9 to TRBJ2-3; 8 bases fit TRBD2. The CDR3 spans 15 residues. V was clipped by 0 bases and J by 4 bases; unmatched bases: 4. Germline V lookup: CDR1 SGDLS, CDR2 YYNGEE. Here the CDR3 DNA reads TGTGCCAGCAGCGTAGGGGGGACTAGGGCAGATACGCAGTATTTT. The encoded protein is CASSVGGTRADTQYF.

This sequence joins TRBV9 and TRBJ2-1; a possible D gene is TRBD1 (5 bases). Germline CDR1 reads SGDLS; CDR2 reads YYNGEE. Trimming pared 0 bases from V and 7 bases from J, leaving 8 bases between. CDR3 length: 13 amino acids. The CDR3 protein is CASSVEDRNEQFF. CDR3 DNA sequence: TGTGCCAGCAGCGTAGAAGACAGAAATGAGCAGTTCTTC.

The V call is TRBV19, the J call TRBJ2-2, with 9 bases identical to TRBD1. The trim removed 5 bases at V and 4 bases at J, leaving 14 bases unmatched. CDR1 and CDR2 from the germline V gene are LNHDA and SQIVND (reference sequence). This CDR3 region has 18 residues. The CDR3 spells CASSLPSGTGLGTGELFF. CDR3 bases: TGTGCCAGTAGTTTGCCCTCCGGGACAGGGTTGGGCACCGGGGAGCTGTTTTTT.

V usage is TRBV18 and J usage is TRBJ1-1; no firm D call. The germline V gene encodes CDR1 KGHSH and CDR2 LQKENI. V was shortened by 2 bases and J by 1 base, with 14 bases between the two germline ends. The CDR3 runs 16 residues. The CDR3 spells CASSPSSTLRNTEAFF. CDR3 in DNA: TGTGCCAGCTCACCATCTTCAACCCTACGGAACACTGAAGCTTTCTTT. The full variable domain, rest sourced from reference TRBV18 and TRBJ1-1, is NAGVMQNPRHLVRRRGQEARLRCSPMKGHSHVYWYRQLPEEGLKFMVYLQKENIIDESGMPKERFSAEFPKEGPSILRIQQVVRGDSAAYFCASSPSSTLRNTEAFFGQGTRLTVV.

The rearrangement joins TRBV4-1 to TRBJ1-4; possibly TRBD1 for D (6 bases). Deletions cut 1 base from V and 3 bases from J, with 18 bases between. Per the germline V gene, CDR1 is MGHRA and CDR2 is YSYEKL. The length of the CDR3 is 18 residues. This CDR3 reads CASSQGIYRARANEKLFF. CDR3 nucleotides: TGCGCCAGCAGCCAAGGGATCTACAGGGCCAGGGCTAATGAAAAACTGTTTTTT.

The chain's CDR3 is CASSVGPAATYEQYF. Written as DNA, the CDR3 is TGTGCCAGCAGCGTAGGGCCAGCAGCCACCTACGAGCAGTACTTC. This chain uses TRBV9 with TRBJ2-7; D is uncertain. From germline, CDR1 is SGDLS and CDR2 YYNGEE. Between the trimmed V and J ends, which lost 0 bases and 2 bases, there was a span of 12 bases. This CDR3 spans 15 amino acids.

This sequence joins TRBV19 and TRBJ2-1, with TRBD1 matching 7 bases. This CDR3 has 15 residues. CDR1 is LNHDA and CDR2 is SQIVND in the germline V gene (reference sequence). J lost 9 bases, V lost 9 bases, and 17 bases had no gene match. The CDR3 nucleotides are TGTGCCAGCCTTTCTACAGGGGCGTTTTGGGGTGAGCAGTTCTTC. Translation gives CASLSTGAFWGEQFF.

The CDR3 reads CASSLGGLAETQYF. For the CDR3, the DNA is TGTGCCAGCAGCTTAGGAGGGCTGGCAGAGACCCAGTACTTC. The V gene is TRBV7-6, the J gene TRBJ2-5, with TRBD2 as a possible D gene (5 bases). Germline V gene data show CDR1 as SGHVS and CDR2 as FNYEAQ. CDR3 length: 14 residues. V was pared by 1 base and J by 4 bases, with 10 bases between. The full variable domain, completed using reference TRBV7-6 and TRBJ2-5, is GAGVSQSPRYKVTKRGQDVALRCDPISGHVSLYWYRQALGQGPEFLTYFNYEAQQDKSGLPNDRFSAERPEGSISTLTIQRTEQRDSAMYRCASSLGGLAETQYFGPGTRLLVL.

The rearrangement joins TRBV28 to TRBJ1-5, with D perhaps TRBD1 (6 bases). The V and J ends lost 7 bases and 3 bases respectively, with 22 bases between them. The CDR3 is 17 amino acids. Germline V lookup: CDR1 MDHEN, CDR2 SYDVKM. The DNA of the CDR3 is TGTGCCAGCACCTCCCTGGGGGCCCTGGAAATCAATCAGCCCCAGCATTTT. Protein product: CASTSLGALEINQPQHF.

V and J are TRBV6-1 and TRBJ2-5; 7 nucleotides match TRBD1. Germline V gene lookup returns CDR1 MNHNS and CDR2 SASEGT. Trimming cost V 7 bases and J 1 base; bases outside gene matches: 9. The CDR3 covers 15 residues. The DNA for the CDR3 is TGTGCCAGCACCTGGAGACAGGGCTTCCAAGAGACCCAGTACTTC. Residues: CASTWRQGFQETQYF.

V gene TRBV28 combines with J gene TRBJ1-2; TRBD1 agrees at 9 bases. In germline, CDR1 is MDHEN, CDR2 SYDVKM. The junction had 0 bases not matched to a gene; V was cut back by 2 bases and J by 2 bases. The CDR3 loop spans 14 amino acids. The CDR3 loop is CASSLGQGNYGYTF. CDR3 nucleotides: TGTGCCAGCAGTTTAGGACAGGGGAACTATGGCTACACCTTC.

The gene calls are TRBV2 and TRBJ2-7, with D perhaps being TRBD1 or TRBD2 (5 bases each). The CDR3 has 15 amino acids. Trimming cost V 3 bases and J 3 bases, with 15 bases left between them. Germline V gene lookup returns CDR1 SNHLY and CDR2 FYNNEI. CDR3 protein: CASSEGEGALYEQYF. The CDR3 nucleotides are TGTGCCAGCAGTGAGGGGGAAGGGGCCCTCTACGAGCAGTACTTC.

The CDR3 DNA reads TGTGCCAGCAGCTTAGATTCAGGGGCCAACGAGCAGTACTTC. Protein product: CASSLDSGANEQYF. The chain uses TRBV7-6 and TRBJ2-7, with D possibly being TRBD1 (6 bases). With 1 base removed from V and 5 bases from J, the gap between germline ends came to 12 bases. Germline values: CDR1 SGHVS, CDR2 FNYEAQ. This CDR3 is built from 14 residues.